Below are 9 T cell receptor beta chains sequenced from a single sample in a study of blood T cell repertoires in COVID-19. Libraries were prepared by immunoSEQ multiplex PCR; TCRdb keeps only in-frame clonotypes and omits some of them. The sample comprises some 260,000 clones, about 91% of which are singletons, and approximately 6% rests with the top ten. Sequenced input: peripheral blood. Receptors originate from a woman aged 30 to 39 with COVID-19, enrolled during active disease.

The DNA for the CDR3 is TGTGCCAGTAGTCGGCGAGGGGGGGACACCGGGGAGCTGTTTTTT. Amino acid sequence: CASSRRGGDTGELFF. The chain employs TRBV19 and TRBJ2-2; possible D gene TRBD2, 7 bases. Germline V gene lookup returns CDR1 LNHDA and CDR2 SQIVND (reference sequence). The CDR3 consists of 15 residues. The ends were cut back, 5 bases at V and 3 bases at J, with 13 bases in the middle.

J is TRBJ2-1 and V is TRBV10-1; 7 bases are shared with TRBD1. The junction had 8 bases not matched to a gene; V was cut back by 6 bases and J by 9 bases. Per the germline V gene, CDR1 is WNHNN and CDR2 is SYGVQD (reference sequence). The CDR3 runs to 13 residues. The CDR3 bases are TGCGCCAGCAGGAGGGACAGTTGGGGTGAGCAGTTCTTC. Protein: CASRRDSWGEQFF.

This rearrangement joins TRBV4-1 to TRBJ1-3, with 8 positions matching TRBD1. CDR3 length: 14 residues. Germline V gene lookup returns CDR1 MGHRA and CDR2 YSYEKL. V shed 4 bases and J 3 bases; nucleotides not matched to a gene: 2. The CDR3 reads CASSLTGVGNTIYF. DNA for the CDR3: TGCGCCAGCAGCCTGACAGGGGTTGGAAACACCATATATTTT.

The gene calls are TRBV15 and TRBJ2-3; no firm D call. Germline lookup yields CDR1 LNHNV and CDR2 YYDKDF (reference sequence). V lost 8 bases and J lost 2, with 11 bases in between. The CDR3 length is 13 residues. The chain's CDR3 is CATYWSYTDTQYF. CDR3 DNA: TGTGCCACCTACTGGAGCTACACAGATACGCAGTATTTT.

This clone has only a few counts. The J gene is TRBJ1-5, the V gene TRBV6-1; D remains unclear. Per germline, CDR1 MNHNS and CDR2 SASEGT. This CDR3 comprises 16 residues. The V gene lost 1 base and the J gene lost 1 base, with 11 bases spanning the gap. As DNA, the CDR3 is TGTGCCAGCAGTGAAGAGGCGATGAGGAGCAATCAGCCCCAGCATTTT. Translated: CASSEEAMRSNQPQHF.

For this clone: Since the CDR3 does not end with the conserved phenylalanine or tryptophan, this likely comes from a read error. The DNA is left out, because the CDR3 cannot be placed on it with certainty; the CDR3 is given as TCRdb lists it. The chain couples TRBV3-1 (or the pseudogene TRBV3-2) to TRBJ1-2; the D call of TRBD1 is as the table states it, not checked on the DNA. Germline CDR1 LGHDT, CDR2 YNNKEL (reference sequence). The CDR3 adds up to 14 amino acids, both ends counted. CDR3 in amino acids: CASSQTPGQGAPVL.

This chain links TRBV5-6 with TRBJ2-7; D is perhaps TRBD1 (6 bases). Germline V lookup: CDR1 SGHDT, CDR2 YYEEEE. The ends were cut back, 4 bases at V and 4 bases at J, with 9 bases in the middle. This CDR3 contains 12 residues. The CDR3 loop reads CASSLDRYEQYF. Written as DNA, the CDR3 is TGTGCCAGCAGCCTGGACAGATACGAGCAGTACTTC. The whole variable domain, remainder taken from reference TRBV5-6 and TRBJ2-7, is DAGVTQSPTHLIKTRGQQVTLRCSPKSGHDTVSWYQQALGQGPQFIFQYYEEEERQRGNFPDRFSGHQFPNYSSELNVNALLLGDSALYLCASSLDRYEQYFGPGTRLTVT.

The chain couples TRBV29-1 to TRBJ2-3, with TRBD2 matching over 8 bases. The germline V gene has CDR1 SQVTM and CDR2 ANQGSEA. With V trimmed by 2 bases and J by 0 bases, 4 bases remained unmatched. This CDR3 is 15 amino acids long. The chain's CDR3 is CSVETSGASTDTQYF. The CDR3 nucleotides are TGCAGCGTTGAAACTAGCGGTGCTAGCACAGATACGCAGTATTTT.

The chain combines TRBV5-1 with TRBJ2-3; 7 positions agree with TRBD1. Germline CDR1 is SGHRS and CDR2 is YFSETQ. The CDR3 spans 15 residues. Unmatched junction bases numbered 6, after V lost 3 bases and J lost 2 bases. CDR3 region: CASSSRQGYTDTQYF. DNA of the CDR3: TGCGCCAGCAGCTCCCGACAGGGATACACAGATACGCAGTATTTT. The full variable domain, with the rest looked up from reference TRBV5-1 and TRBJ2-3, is KAGVTQTPRYLIKTRGQQVTLSCSPISGHRSVSWYQQTPGQGLQFLFEYFSETQRNKGNFPGRFSGRQFSNSRSEMNVSTLELGDSALYLCASSSRQGYTDTQYFGPGTRLTVL.